These 13 T cell receptor beta chains originate from one sample sequenced in a study of T cell responses to AZD1222 COVID-19 vaccine. The table came from immunoSEQ multiplex PCR; TCRdb's copy has only in-frame clones and leaves some out. The sample consists of roughly 70,000 clones, roughly nine tenths of them appearing once. The material was peripheral blood, obtained 28 days after the second AZD1222 dose. These receptors were obtained from an adult who received the AZD1222 COVID-19 vaccine.

The V call is TRBV5-1, the J call TRBJ2-2; possibly TRBD2 for D (5 bases). Germline CDR1 is SGHRS and CDR2 is YFSETQ. The CDR3 length is 15 residues. Trimming took 1 base from V and 7 from J, leaving 14 bases between them. CDR3 in DNA: TGCGCCAGCAGCTTGAGTGCACGGGCGGGCGGGGAGCTGTTTTTT. This encodes CASSLSARAGGELFF.

This clone has more than one count but fewer than ten. V usage is TRBV7-9 and J usage is TRBJ1-2; D is unclear. The CDR3 is 12 residues long. Trimming stripped 2 bases from V and 0 bases from J, with 1 base between. CDR1 is SEHNR, CDR2 FQNEAQ, per germline (reference sequence). The CDR3 nucleotides read TGTGCCAGCAGCTTATCTAACTATGGCTACACCTTC. Its translation is CASSLSNYGYTF.

The V call is TRBV18, the J call TRBJ2-3; D unclear. The V end lost 3 bases, the J end lost 0 bases, and 16 bases lay between the germline ends. The CDR3 runs 17 residues. Germline V gene sequence: CDR1 KGHSH, CDR2 LQKENI. CDR3 in amino acids: CASSPIRSLSSTDTQYF. The CDR3 DNA reads as TGTGCCAGCTCACCCATTCGTTCGTTATCTAGCACAGATACGCAGTATTTT.

The chain uses TRBV4-1 and TRBJ2-7; D unclear. CDR3 size: 14 residues. Trimming took off 0 bases at V and 2 bases at J, with 8 bases between the two ends. CDR1 and CDR2 (germline): MGHRA, YSYEKL. CDR3 sequence reads: CASSQDRGPYEQYF. Written as DNA, the CDR3 is TGCGCCAGCAGCCAAGACAGAGGTCCCTACGAGCAGTACTTC.

The V call is TRBV11-3, the J call TRBJ2-5; TRBD1 aligns across 8 bases. Losses at the gene ends were 6 bases for V and 5 bases for J; bases not matched to a gene: 8. In germline, CDR1 is SGHNT, CDR2 YENEEA. There are 14 residues in the CDR3. As DNA, the CDR3 is TGTGCCAGCAGTCCACCGGGACAGGATGAGACCCAGTACTTC. The encoded protein is CASSPPGQDETQYF.

This chain uses TRBV7-3 with TRBJ2-1, with 9 bases fitting TRBD1. CDR1 and CDR2 from the germline V gene are SGHTA and FQGTGA. CDR3 length equals 15 residues. V shed 5 bases and J 4 bases; nucleotides not matched to a gene: 6. DNA of the CDR3: TGTGCCAGCAGCCGTTTGGGACAGGGATACAATGAGCAGTTCTTC. Amino acid sequence: CASSRLGQGYNEQFF.

This clone was counted once. This rearrangement joins TRBV7-9 to TRBJ2-3; unclear D gene. This CDR3 region has 15 residues. The V and J ends lost 3 bases and 1 base respectively, with 11 bases between them. CDR1 and CDR2 from the germline V gene are SEHNR and FQNEAQ (reference sequence). For the CDR3, the DNA is TGTGCCAGCAGCTTTAAACAGTCCGGCACAGATACGCAGTATTTT. Amino acid sequence: CASSFKQSGTDTQYF.

This chain connects TRBV7-9 to TRBJ1-4, with TRBD1 matching 9 bases. J gave up 7 bases and V 4 bases, and 10 bases lay outside the gene matches. CDR1 SEHNR and CDR2 FQNEAQ come from the germline V gene (reference sequence). The CDR3 covers 16 residues. The CDR3 spells CASSSRDRDPVEKLFF. CDR3 nucleotide sequence: TGTGCCAGCAGCTCCCGGGACAGGGATCCAGTTGAAAAACTGTTTTTT.

This chain joins TRBV29-1 and TRBJ2-4, with D hard to call. Trimming removed 0 bases from V and 0 bases from J, with 9 bases in between. CDR3 length: 15 amino acids. Germline V gene sequence: CDR1 SQVTM, CDR2 ANQGSEA. The CDR3 region is CSVEDVGLAKNIQYF. DNA for the CDR3: TGCAGCGTTGAAGACGTGGGATTAGCCAAAAACATTCAGTACTTC.

The V call is TRBV5-1, the J call TRBJ1-2; TRBD1 is a possible D gene (5 bases). V lost 7 bases to trimming and J lost 2 bases, with 6 bases between them. CDR1 is SGHRS and CDR2 is YFSETQ in the germline V gene. CDR3 length: 11 amino acids. This chain's CDR3 is CASGANYGYTF. CDR3 in DNA: TGCGCCAGCGGGGCCAACTATGGCTACACCTTC.

The chain couples TRBV18 to TRBJ2-1; D might be TRBD1 (5 bases). Trimming took off 1 base at V and 9 bases at J, with 7 bases between the two ends. CDR1 is KGHSH, CDR2 LQKENI, per germline. This CDR3 spans 12 amino acids. The DNA of the CDR3 is TGTGCCAGCTCACCACTCAGGGTTGAGCAGTTCTTC. Translating it yields CASSPLRVEQFF.

The chain joins TRBV4-2 to TRBJ1-2; TRBD1 might be the D (5 bases). Germline CDR1 is LGHNA and CDR2 is YNFKEQ. Trimming removed 4 bases from V and 4 bases from J, with 16 bases in between. The CDR3 sequence is 15 residues long. The CDR3 sequence: CASSLAPGVVYGYTF. The DNA for the CDR3 is TGTGCCAGCAGCCTTGCGCCGGGGGTGGTCTATGGCTACACCTTC.

The CDR3 protein is CASSQERVNQPQHF. CDR3 DNA sequence: TGCGCCAGCAGCCAAGAGAGGGTGAATCAGCCCCAGCATTTT. The chain combines TRBV4-1 with TRBJ1-5; D unresolved. With 0 bases removed from V and 4 bases from J, the gap between germline ends came to 7 bases. In germline, CDR1 is MGHRA, CDR2 YSYEKL. The CDR3 consists of 14 residues.